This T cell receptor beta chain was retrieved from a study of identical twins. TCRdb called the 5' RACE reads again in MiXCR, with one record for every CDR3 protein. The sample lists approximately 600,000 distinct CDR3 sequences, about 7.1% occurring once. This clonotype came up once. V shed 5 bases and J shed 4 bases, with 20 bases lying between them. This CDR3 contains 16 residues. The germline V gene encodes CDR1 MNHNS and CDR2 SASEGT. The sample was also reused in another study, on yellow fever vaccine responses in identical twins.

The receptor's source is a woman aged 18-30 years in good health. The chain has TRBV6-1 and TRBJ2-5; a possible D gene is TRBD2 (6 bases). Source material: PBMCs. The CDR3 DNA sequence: TGTGCCAGCAGTCCGCGGGGCAGAGGGATGGGAGAGACCCAGTACTTC. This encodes CASSPRGRGMGETQYF.